One and the same sample provided the 20 T cell receptor beta chains below, sequenced in a study of blood T cells in healthy people across ages. The second PCR ran about 6 to 12 cycles with a sample-barcoded 5' primer and J-beta primers. Each CDR3 protein is one row after TCRdb ran MiXCR on the 5' RACE reads. Of some 930,000 distinct CDR3 sequences in the sample, just under 30% are singletons; the top ten hold more than 8.5%. Separately, the same data were catalogued under a study of T cells of mothers and their children.

Sequenced sample: blood. Every receptor here comes from a woman in her thirties or forties in good health.

This clonotype has at least ten counts. The chain recombines TRBV4-2 with TRBJ2-1; D not certain. CDR1 and CDR2 (germline): LGHNA, YNFKEQ. There are 13 residues in the CDR3. Trimming removed 0 bases from V and 9 bases from J, with 9 bases in between. The CDR3 DNA is TGTGCCAGCAGCCAAGAGAGGACGGGTGAGCAGTTCTTC. This translates into CASSQERTGEQFF.

The chain recombines TRBV27 with TRBJ1-2, with D possibly TRBD1 on 5 matching bases. Germline assignment: CDR1 MNHEY and CDR2 SMNVEV (reference sequence). Trimming left V 4 bases short and J 7 bases short, with 22 bases between. This CDR3 spans 16 amino acids. The CDR3 is CASSSLSRGIMSGYTF. CDR3 DNA: TGTGCCAGCAGTTCATTGTCCCGGGGGATTATGAGTGGCTACACCTTC.

The CDR3 nucleotides read TGTGCCAGCAGTTACAGTAGTTACACTGAAGCTTTCTTT. It is translated as CASSYSSYTEAFF. The chain recombines TRBV6-5 with TRBJ1-1; no firm D call. Trimming left V 2 bases short and J 3 bases short, with 7 bases between. CDR3 size: 13 residues. Germline loops: CDR1 MNHEY, CDR2 SVGAGI.

There are many counts of this clonotype. The chain links TRBV20-1 to TRBJ2-1; D is perhaps TRBD1 or TRBD2 (6 bases each). CDR3 length: 12 amino acids. The germline V and J ends were trimmed by 6 bases and 7 bases, with 13 bases remaining between them. Germline-derived CDR1 and CDR2 are DFQATT and SNEGSKA (reference sequence). The CDR3 DNA is TGCAGTGCGGGGGGCCTAAGAAATGAGCAGTTCTTC. The encoded protein is CSAGGLRNEQFF.

This clonotype was detected a few times. The chain links TRBV12-3 or TRBV12-4 to TRBJ1-4, with D possibly TRBD1 on 6 matching bases. The CDR3 totals 12 residues. The V end lost 2 bases, the J end lost 15 bases, and 13 bases lay between the germline ends. CDR3 loop: CASSLPGRGLFF. The CDR3 DNA sequence: TGTGCCAGCAGTTTACCTGGCAGGGGCTTGTTTTTT.

The chain recombines TRBV12-3 or TRBV12-4 with TRBJ1-2, with 9 bases aligning to TRBD1. This CDR3 is 13 amino acids long. Germline trimming cut 5 bases from V and 7 bases from J; bases unmatched to any gene: 5. CDR3 DNA sequence: TGTGCCAGCAGTGGGACAGGGATGGTTGGCTACACCTTC. Its translation is CASSGTGMVGYTF.

This clonotype was picked up many times. The rearrangement links TRBV5-1 to TRBJ2-1; 12 nucleotides agree with TRBD1. The V segment lost 7 bases and the J segment 8 bases; nucleotides outside the gene matches: 13. The V gene's germline CDR1 is SGHRS and CDR2 YFSETQ. This CDR3 spans 16 amino acids. CDR3 amino acids: CASQVVPGQGADEQFF. The CDR3 region has the DNA TGCGCCAGCCAAGTGGTTCCGGGACAGGGGGCCGATGAGCAGTTCTTC.

This chain joins TRBV6-5 and TRBJ1-2; 7 bases fit TRBD1. V lost 6 bases, J lost 7 bases, and 11 bases stayed unmatched. The V gene's germline CDR1 is MNHEY and CDR2 SVGAGI. The CDR3 runs to 14 residues. CDR3 nucleotide sequence: TGTGCCAGCAGACCGACGGCACAGGGGTCTGGCTACACCTTC. It translates to CASRPTAQGSGYTF.

This clonotype was observed a handful of times. V gene TRBV20-1 combines with J gene TRBJ1-2; D is unresolved. The CDR3 sequence is 12 residues long. Germline CDR1 reads DFQATT; CDR2 reads SNEGSKA (reference sequence). This chain's CDR3 is CRAGLNRVDYTF. CDR3 DNA: TGCAGGGCTGGCCTGAACAGAGTCGACTACACCTTC.

In this sample, this clonotype turned up a few times. The junction and the germline gene differ at one end; a read error may be behind it. This chain connects TRBV18 to TRBJ2-4; no firm D call. This CDR3 has 15 residues. Germline V gives CDR1 KGHSH, CDR2 LQKENI. The CDR3 protein is CAGSPAYANQNIQYF. In DNA form, the CDR3 reads TGTGCCGGCTCACCGGCGTACGCGAATCAAAACATTCAGTACTTC.

The J gene is TRBJ1-2, the V gene TRBV29-1; maybe TRBD1 (5 bases). V shed 7 bases and J shed 6 bases, with 15 bases lying between them. Per the germline V gene, CDR1 is SQVTM and CDR2 is ANQGSEA. The CDR3 contains 12 residues. In nucleotides, the CDR3 is TGCAGCGGTGAGCCGGCGGGGCATGGCTACACCTTC. This gives the protein CSGEPAGHGYTF.

This clonotype was found a few times. The chain couples TRBV7-3 to TRBJ2-1, with 13 bases matching TRBD2. This CDR3 spans 15 amino acids. The germline gives CDR1 SGHTA, CDR2 FQGTGA. V lost 6 bases, J lost 7 bases, and 6 bases stayed unmatched. The CDR3 loop reads CASSSTSGGGNEQFF. The CDR3 DNA follows: TGTGCCAGCAGTTCCACTAGCGGGGGGGGTAATGAGCAGTTCTTC. Based on the CDR3 plus reference TRBV7-3 and TRBJ2-1, the full variable domain is GAGVSQTPSNKVTEKGKYVELRCDPISGHTALYWYRQSLGQGPEFLIYFQGTGAADDSGLPNDRFFAVRPEGSVSTLKIQRTERGDSAVYLCASSSTSGGGNEQFFGPGTRLTVL.

Comment on this clonotype: This may stem from a read error, because a much larger clone lies one nucleotide away. The gene calls are TRBV7-2 and TRBJ2-7; the match to TRBD1 covers 7 bases. This CDR3 contains 15 residues. Germline loops: CDR1 SGHTA, CDR2 FQGNSA. The CDR3: CACSARQGPQYEQYF. The CDR3 nucleotides are TGTGCCTGCAGCGCGAGACAGGGCCCGCAATACGAGCAGTACTTC.

V and J are TRBV7-9 and TRBJ1-4, with TRBD1 matching 7 bases. CDR3 size: 16 residues. CDR1 and CDR2 from the germline V gene are SEHNR and FQNEAQ (reference sequence). Trimming removed 4 bases from V and 4 bases from J; junction bases left unmatched: 9. CDR3 coding DNA: TGTGCCAGCAGCTCCTCAACAGGGGCCTTTAATGAAAAACTGTTTTTT. This codes for CASSSSTGAFNEKLFF.

Only a few counts were recorded for this clonotype. The J gene is TRBJ2-3, the V gene TRBV7-3; TRBD1 aligns across 7 bases. V was clipped by 1 base and J by 2 bases; unmatched bases: 6. Germline CDR1 is SGHTA and CDR2 is FQGTGA. The CDR3 spans 16 residues. The CDR3 protein is CASSLNPQGVTDTQYF. DNA for the CDR3: TGTGCCAGCAGCTTAAACCCCCAGGGGGTCACAGATACGCAGTATTTT. Complete variable domain (other parts from reference TRBV7-3 and TRBJ2-3): GAGVSQTPSNKVTEKGKYVELRCDPISGHTALYWYRQSLGQGPEFLIYFQGTGAADDSGLPNDRFFAVRPEGSVSTLKIQRTERGDSAVYLCASSLNPQGVTDTQYFGPGTRLTVL.

The chain combines TRBV15 with TRBJ2-7; 9 nucleotides match TRBD1. The J segment lost 3 bases and the V segment lost 0 bases, leaving 6 bases of the junction unmatched. CDR1 is LNHNV, CDR2 YYDKDF, per germline (reference sequence). The CDR3 runs 16 residues. CDR3 sequence reads: CATSREGGTGYYEQYF. For the CDR3, the DNA is TGTGCCACCAGCAGAGAGGGCGGGACAGGGTACTACGAGCAGTACTTC.

This clonotype appeared many times. The V gene is TRBV5-1, the J gene TRBJ2-6; 10 bases align to TRBD1. CDR1 is SGHRS, CDR2 YFSETQ, per germline. The CDR3 is 18 amino acids. After removal of 4 bases from V and 4 bases from J, the junction contained 11 bases not matched to a gene. CDR3 loop: CASSIGQGVPFGANVLTF. The CDR3, as DNA: TGCGCCAGCAGCATAGGACAGGGGGTGCCTTTCGGGGCCAACGTCCTGACTTTC.

Note on this clonotype: Sequence at one end of the junction differs from germline and may be a read error. This chain connects TRBV6-5 to TRBJ1-2; the D is unclear. This CDR3 is built from 14 residues. Germline loops: CDR1 MNHEY, CDR2 SVGAGI. The CDR3 sequence: CASSYSAANYGYTF. CDR3 bases: TGTGCCAGCAGCTACTCGGCAGCAAACTATGGCTACACCTTC.

This clonotype appeared a few times. This may come from a read error, since a much larger clone is one base off. V usage is TRBV28 and J usage is TRBJ2-7, with 8 bases matching TRBD1. V trimming: 6 bases; J trimming: 6 bases; junction bases outside the gene matches: 7. The V gene's germline CDR1 is MDHEN and CDR2 SYDVKM. The CDR3 has 13 amino acids. The CDR3 DNA reads TGTGCCAGCAGGTCAGGACAGGGCGGCGAGCAGTACTTC. Protein: CASRSGQGGEQYF.

This clonotype was detected ten times or more. The chain couples TRBV3-1 to TRBJ2-5; maybe TRBD2 (5 bases). CDR1 is LGHDT and CDR2 is YNNKEL in the germline V gene (reference sequence). Trimming shortened V by 9 bases and J by 0 bases, and 11 bases separated the two germline ends. The CDR3 spans 13 residues. The CDR3 bases are TGTGCCAGTTCCAGGCGGGACCAAGAGACCCAGTACTTC. Translated: CASSRRDQETQYF.